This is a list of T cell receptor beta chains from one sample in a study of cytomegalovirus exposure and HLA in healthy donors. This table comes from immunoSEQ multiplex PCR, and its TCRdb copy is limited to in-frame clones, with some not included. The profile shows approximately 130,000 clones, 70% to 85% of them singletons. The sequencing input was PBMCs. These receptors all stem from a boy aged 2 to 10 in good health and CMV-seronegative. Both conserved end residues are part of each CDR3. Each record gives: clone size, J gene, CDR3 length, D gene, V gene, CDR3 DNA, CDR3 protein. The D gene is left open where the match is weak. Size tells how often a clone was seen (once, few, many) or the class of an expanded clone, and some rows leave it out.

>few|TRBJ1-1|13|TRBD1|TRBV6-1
TGTGCCAACCGACAGGGATGGAACACTGAAGCTTTCTTT
CANRQGWNTEAFF
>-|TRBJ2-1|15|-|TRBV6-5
TGTGCCAGCAGTTACGTGGGGGAGGTCTACAATGAGCAGTTCTTC
CASSYVGEVYNEQFF
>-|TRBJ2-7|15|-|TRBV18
TGTGCCAGCTCAGGGATCCGGACAATCTCCTACGAGCAGTACTTC
CASSGIRTISYEQYF
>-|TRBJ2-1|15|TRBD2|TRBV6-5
TGTGCCAGCAGGTTAGCGGGAGGATATTTCGGTGAGCAGTTCTTC
CASRLAGGYFGEQFF
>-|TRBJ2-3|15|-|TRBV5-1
TGCGCCAGCAGCTTAAGGGGGGGCCGGACAGATACGCAGTATTTT
CASSLRGGRTDTQYF
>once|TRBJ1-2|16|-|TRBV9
TGTGCCAGCAGCCCTCTCAAAGCCCGCTCTAACTATGGCTACACCTTC
CASSPLKARSNYGYTF
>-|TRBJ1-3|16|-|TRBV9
TGTGCCAGCAGCGTAGACCGGGGTCTCTCTGGAAACACCATATATTTT
CASSVDRGLSGNTIYF
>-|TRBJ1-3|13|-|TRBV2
TGTGCCAGCAAGATAGGGGAAAGGAACACCATATATTTT
CASKIGERNTIYF
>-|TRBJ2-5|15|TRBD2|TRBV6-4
TGTGCCGGCAGTGAAGTAAGCGGGGGGCAAGAGACCCAGTACTTC
CAGSEVSGGQETQYF
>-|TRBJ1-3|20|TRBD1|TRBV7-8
TGTGCCAGCAGCTTAGATCGAACAGGGGTCTCACTTAACTCTGGAAACACCATATATTTT
CASSLDRTGVSLNSGNTIYF
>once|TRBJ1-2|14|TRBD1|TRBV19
TGTGCCAGTAATCCTACCGGGACAGCACACGGCTACACCTTC
CASNPTGTAHGYTF
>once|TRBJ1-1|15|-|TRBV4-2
TGTGCCAGCAGCCGAGCCACAGGGTGGAACACTGAAGCTTTCTTT
CASSRATGWNTEAFF
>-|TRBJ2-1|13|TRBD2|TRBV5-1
TGCGCCAGCAGCTTGGCGGGGGGCAATGAGCAGTTCTTC
CASSLAGGNEQFF
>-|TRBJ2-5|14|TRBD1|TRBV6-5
TGTGCCAGCAGTTACAGGGGGCCTCAAGAGACCCAGTACTTC
CASSYRGPQETQYF
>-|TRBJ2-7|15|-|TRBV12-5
TGTGCTAGTGAGGGACAAAGCGACAGGCGGTACGAGCAGTACTTC
CASEGQSDRRYEQYF
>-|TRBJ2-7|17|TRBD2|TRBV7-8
TGTGCCAGCAGCTTCCGACTAGCGGGGGGCCTACCGTACGAGCAGTACTTC
CASSFRLAGGLPYEQYF
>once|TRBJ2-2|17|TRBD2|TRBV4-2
TGTGCCAGCAGCCAGCAAAAGCGGGAGGGGGACACCGGGGAGCTGTTTTTT
CASSQQKREGDTGELFF
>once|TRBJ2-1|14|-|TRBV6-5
TGTGCCAGCCGGGAGCGGAGACCAAGAAATGAGCAGTTCTTC
CASRERRPRNEQFF
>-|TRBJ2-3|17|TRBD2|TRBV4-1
TGCGCCAGCAGCCAACCCCTAGCGGGAGTTGGTTTCGATACGCAGTATTTT
CASSQPLAGVGFDTQYF
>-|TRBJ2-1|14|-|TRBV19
TGTGCCAGTAATTTTCGCGGGACCTACAATGAGCAGTTCTTC
CASNFRGTYNEQFF